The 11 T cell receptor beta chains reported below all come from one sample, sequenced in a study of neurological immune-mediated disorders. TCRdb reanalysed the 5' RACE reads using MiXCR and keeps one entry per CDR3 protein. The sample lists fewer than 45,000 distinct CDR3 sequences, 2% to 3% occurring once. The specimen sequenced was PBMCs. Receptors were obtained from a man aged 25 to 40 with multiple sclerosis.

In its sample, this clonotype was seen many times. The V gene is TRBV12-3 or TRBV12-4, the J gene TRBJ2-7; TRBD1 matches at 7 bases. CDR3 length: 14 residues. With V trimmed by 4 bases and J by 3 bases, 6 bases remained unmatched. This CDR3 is CASSSPRTGYEQYF. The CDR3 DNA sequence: TGTGCCAGCAGTTCACCCAGGACAGGCTACGAGCAGTACTTC.

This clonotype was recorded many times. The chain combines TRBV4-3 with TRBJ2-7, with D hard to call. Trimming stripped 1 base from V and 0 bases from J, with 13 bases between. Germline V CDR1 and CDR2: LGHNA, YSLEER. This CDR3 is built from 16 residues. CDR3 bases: TGCGCCAGCAGCCAAGGGACGGCTCCAGGCTCCTACGAGCAGTACTTC. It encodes CASSQGTAPGSYEQYF.

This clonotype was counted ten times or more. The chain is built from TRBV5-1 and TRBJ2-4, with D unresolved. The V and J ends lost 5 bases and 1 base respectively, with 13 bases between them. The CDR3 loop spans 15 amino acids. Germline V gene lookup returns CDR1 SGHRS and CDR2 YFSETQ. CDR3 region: CASSSSVAAKNIQYF. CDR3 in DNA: TGCGCCAGCAGTTCCTCGGTGGCCGCCAAAAACATTCAGTACTTC.

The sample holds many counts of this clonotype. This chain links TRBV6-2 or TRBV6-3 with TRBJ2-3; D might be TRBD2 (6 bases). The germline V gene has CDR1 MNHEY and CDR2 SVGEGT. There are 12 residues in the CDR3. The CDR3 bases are TGTCTAATAGCGGAACCCACAGATACGCAGTATTTT. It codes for CLIAEPTDTQYF.

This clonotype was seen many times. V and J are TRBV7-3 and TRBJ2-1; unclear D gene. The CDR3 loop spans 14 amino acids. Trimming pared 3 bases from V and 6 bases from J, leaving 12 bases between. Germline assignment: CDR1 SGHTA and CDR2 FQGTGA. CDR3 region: CASSFGAPGNEQFF. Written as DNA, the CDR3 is TGTGCCAGCAGCTTCGGAGCGCCAGGCAATGAGCAGTTCTTC. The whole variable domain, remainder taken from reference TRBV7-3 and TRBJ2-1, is GAGVSQTPSNKVTEKGKYVELRCDPISGHTALYWYRQSLGQGPEFLIYFQGTGAADDSGLPNDRFFAVRPEGSVSTLKIQRTERGDSAVYLCASSFGAPGNEQFFGPGTRLTVL.

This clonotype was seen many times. CDR3 coding DNA: TGTGCCAGCAGCGCGCCCGTAGCGGGAAGTCAAGAGACCCAGTACTTC. It specifies CASSAPVAGSQETQYF. The V call is TRBV7-8, the J call TRBJ2-5; TRBD2 aligns across 8 bases. Germline V gene sequence: CDR1 SGHVS, CDR2 FQNEAQ. This CDR3 is built from 16 residues. V trimming: 5 bases; J trimming: 2 bases; junction bases outside the gene matches: 10.

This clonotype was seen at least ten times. The CDR3 sequence: CASSFGHEKLFF. The CDR3 nucleotides are TGTGCCAGCAGTTTTGGGCATGAAAAACTGTTTTTT. This chain joins TRBV12-3 or TRBV12-4 and TRBJ1-4, with D hard to call. V gave up 3 bases and J gave up 6 bases, with 5 bases separating them. The length of the CDR3 is 12 residues.

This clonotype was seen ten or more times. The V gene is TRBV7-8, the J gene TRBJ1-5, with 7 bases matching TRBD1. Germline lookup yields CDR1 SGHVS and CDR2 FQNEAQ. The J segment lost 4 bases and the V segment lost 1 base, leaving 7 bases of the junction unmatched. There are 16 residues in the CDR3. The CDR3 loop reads CASSLVGDRPNQPQHF. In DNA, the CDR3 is TGTGCCAGCAGCTTAGTCGGGGACAGACCTAATCAGCCCCAGCATTTT. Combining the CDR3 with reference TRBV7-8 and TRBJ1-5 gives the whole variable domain GAGVSQSPRYKVAKRGQDVALRCDPISGHVSLFWYQQALGQGPEFLTYFQNEAQLDKSGLPSDRFFAERPEGSVSTLKIQRTQQEDSAVYLCASSLVGDRPNQPQHFGDGTRLSIL.

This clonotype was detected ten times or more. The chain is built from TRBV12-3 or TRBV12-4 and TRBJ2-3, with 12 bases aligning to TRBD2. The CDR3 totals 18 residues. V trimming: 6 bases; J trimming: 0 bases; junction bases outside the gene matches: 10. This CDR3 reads CASRQLAGGPRSTDTQYF. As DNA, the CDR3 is TGTGCCAGCAGGCAACTAGCGGGAGGTCCTCGAAGCACAGATACGCAGTATTTT.

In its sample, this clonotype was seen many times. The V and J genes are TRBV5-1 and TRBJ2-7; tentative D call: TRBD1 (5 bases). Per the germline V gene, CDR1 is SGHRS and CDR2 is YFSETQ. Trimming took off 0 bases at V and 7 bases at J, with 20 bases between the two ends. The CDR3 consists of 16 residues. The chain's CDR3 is CASSLDSTGNKGEQYF. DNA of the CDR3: TGCGCCAGCAGCTTGGATTCAACGGGTAATAAGGGGGAGCAGTACTTC. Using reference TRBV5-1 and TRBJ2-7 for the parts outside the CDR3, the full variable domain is KAGVTQTPRYLIKTRGQQVTLSCSPISGHRSVSWYQQTPGQGLQFLFEYFSETQRNKGNFPGRFSGRQFSNSRSEMNVSTLELGDSALYLCASSLDSTGNKGEQYFGPGTRLTVT.

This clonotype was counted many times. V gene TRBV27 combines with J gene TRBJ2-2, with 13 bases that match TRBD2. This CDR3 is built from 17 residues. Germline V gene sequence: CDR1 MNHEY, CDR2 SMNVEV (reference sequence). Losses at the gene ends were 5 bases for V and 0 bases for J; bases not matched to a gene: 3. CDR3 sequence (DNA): TGTGCCAGCAGTCGAACTAGCGGGGGGGCGAACACCGGGGAGCTGTTTTTT. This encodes CASSRTSGGANTGELFF.